This T cell receptor (beta chain) was identified in a study of blood T cell repertoires in COVID-19. Across the study: From T cells, B-cell-depleted T cells, or PBMCs came the material, which was cDNA or gDNA.

Method: immunoSEQ multiplex PCR; TCRdb's copy keeps in-frame clones and lacks some. The sample gives 150,000 to 200,000 clones, around three quarters of which show up once; 17% is in the top ten. The CDR3 has 11 amino acids. Germline CDR1 reads MGHRA; CDR2 reads YSYEKL. Trimming removed 0 bases at V and 7 bases at J, with 3 bases between. This clone was picked up one time. This clonotype originated in a woman between 50 and 59 years old with acute COVID-19. The sequenced sample consisted of PBMCs or T cells enriched from blood (not recorded which). The genes are TRBV4-1 and TRBJ1-1; no reliable D call. The CDR3 reads CASSQDLEAFF. The CDR3 region has the DNA TGCGCCAGCAGCCAAGATCTTGAAGCTTTCTTT.